This TCR beta chain appears in the sequencing data of a study of human T cells and chemical hapten exposure. Study information: It was small differences in pooled library volume that mainly caused per-sample TCR yields to vary.

This clonotype was seen once. A much more abundant neighbour one base away suggests this may be a read error. In the original processing: The median was about 96,000 TCRs per sample, ranging about 20,000 to 700,000. TCRdb redid the calling of the RACE reads with MiXCR, one entry per CDR3 protein. The V and J calls and clone size come from TCRdb's table, not from the authors' own analysis. The repertoire has 110,000 to 150,000 distinct CDR3 sequences, around 11% of them found once; the top ten carry 1.3% to 1.5%. The V and J ends lost 3 bases and 1 base respectively, with 6 bases between them. Germline CDR1 SQVTM, CDR2 ANQGSEA. The CDR3 covers 13 residues. Time point of the sample: patch test 2, 6 weeks after DPC sensitization. Sample treatment: therapeutic diphenylcyclopropenone sensitization with weekly scalp DPC.

The TCR was taken from a woman between 45 and 65 years old with alopecia areata. Some clones in this sample may be carry-over from other donors' samples. The V gene is TRBV29-1, the J gene TRBJ2-2; no clear D. This material consisted of whole blood, taken in connection with sensitization to the hapten diphenylcyclopropenone (DPC). This CDR3 reads CSVDRKNTGELFF. CDR3 coding DNA: TGCAGCGTTGACAGGAAGAACACCGGGGAGCTGTTTTTT.